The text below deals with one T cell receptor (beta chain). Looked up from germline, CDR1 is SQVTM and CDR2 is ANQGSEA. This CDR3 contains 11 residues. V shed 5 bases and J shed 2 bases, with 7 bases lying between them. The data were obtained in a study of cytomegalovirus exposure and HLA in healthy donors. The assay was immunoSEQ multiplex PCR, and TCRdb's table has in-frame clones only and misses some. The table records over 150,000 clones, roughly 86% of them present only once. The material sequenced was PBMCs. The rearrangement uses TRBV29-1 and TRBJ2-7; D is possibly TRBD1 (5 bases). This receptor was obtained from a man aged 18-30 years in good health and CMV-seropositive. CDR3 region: CSVRQTYEQYF. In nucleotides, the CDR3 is TGCAGCGTTCGACAGACCTACGAGCAGTACTTC.